Listed here are 9 T cell receptor beta chains from one sample, sequenced in a study of T cells in Graves' hyperthyroidism and ophthalmopathy. RNA transcripts were the template for amplifying TCR beta CDR3 regions. TCR CDR3 underwent first-round RT-PCR with the HTBI primer set. TCRdb re-called the multiplex PCR reads with MiXCR, one entry per CDR3 protein. This table holds some 400,000 distinct CDR3 sequences, about 15% found once. Sequences were obtained from blood. The origin of the receptors is a woman aged 55-70 years with Graves' hyperthyroidism.

This clonotype was seen at least ten times. The chain uses TRBV12-3 or TRBV12-4 and TRBJ1-5; no definite D call. V dropped 6 bases and J dropped 9 bases, with 12 bases sitting between them. The CDR3 has 12 amino acids. The CDR3 DNA sequence: TGTGCCAGCAGCCTCGCCCTATCGCCCCAGCATTTT. Its protein is CASSLALSPQHF.

Ten or more counts support this clonotype. The J gene is TRBJ1-5, the V gene TRBV28; TRBD1 might be the D (6 bases). V was clipped by 6 bases and J by 7 bases, with 16 bases between them. Germline V CDR1 and CDR2: MDHEN, SYDVKM. The CDR3 is made up of 14 amino acids. CDR3 protein: CASSSGGGRQPQHF. DNA of the CDR3: TGTGCCAGCAGCTCTGGGGGGGGCAGGCAGCCCCAGCATTTT.

Ten or more counts support this clonotype. The chain recombines TRBV6-1 with TRBJ1-1; the match to TRBD1 covers 9 bases. The V gene's germline CDR1 is MNHNS and CDR2 SASEGT. Trimming took 6 bases from V and 6 from J; bases not matched to a gene: 11. This CDR3 region has 15 residues. CDR3 residues: CASRGPGQGLAEAFF. The CDR3 nucleotides read TGTGCCAGCAGGGGACCGGGACAGGGTCTGGCTGAAGCTTTCTTT.

This clonotype was detected many times. The rearrangement uses TRBV7-9 and TRBJ1-1, with D possibly matching TRBD1 (6 bases). This CDR3 is built from 15 residues. The V gene lost 5 bases and the J gene lost 4 bases, with 17 bases spanning the gap. In germline, CDR1 is SEHNR, CDR2 FQNEAQ (reference sequence). Here the CDR3 reads CASSILQGGITEAFF. DNA for the CDR3: TGTGCCAGCAGCATACTACAGGGAGGGATCACTGAAGCTTTCTTT.

This clonotype has ten or more counts. V and J are TRBV12-3 or TRBV12-4 and TRBJ1-6; possible D gene TRBD1, 5 bases. Trimming shortened V by 6 bases and J by 5 bases, and 8 bases separated the two germline ends. This CDR3 region has 13 residues. The CDR3 nucleotides are TGTGCCAGCAGCTGGGGCAATAATTCACCCCTCCACTTT. Amino acids: CASSWGNNSPLHF.

Of note for this clonotype: A much larger clone sits a single nucleotide away, making a read error possible. V usage is TRBV6-5 and J usage is TRBJ2-1; 10 bases are a match to TRBD2. In germline, CDR1 is MNHEY, CDR2 SVGAGI. This CDR3 has 19 residues. V trimming: 4 bases; J trimming: 5 bases; junction bases outside the gene matches: 17. CDR3 coding DNA: TGTGCCAGCAGTTTACGGGCTAGCGGGAGTGTCAGTGTCCACAATGAGCAGTTCTTC. It yields the protein CASSLRASGSVSVHNEQFF.

Many counts were recorded for this clonotype. The V gene is TRBV5-1, the J gene TRBJ2-1; TRBD2 matches 12 bases. CDR3 size: 15 residues. The germline V gene encodes CDR1 SGHRS and CDR2 YFSETQ. J gave up 6 bases and V 1 base, and 2 bases lay outside the gene matches. The DNA for the CDR3 is TGCGCCAGCAGCTTGTTGACTAGCGGGAGCAATGAGCAGTTCTTC. It encodes CASSLLTSGSNEQFF.

At least ten counts were recorded for this clonotype. The V gene is TRBV28, the J gene TRBJ1-5, with a tentative D call TRBD1 (6 bases). With 4 bases removed from V and 0 bases from J, the gap between germline ends came to 16 bases. Germline-derived CDR1 and CDR2 are MDHEN and SYDVKM. This CDR3 is 17 amino acids long. CDR3 bases: TGTGCCAGCAGTTCCCCGTGGGACACATATAGCAATCAGCCCCAGCATTTT. Protein sequence: CASSSPWDTYSNQPQHF.

This clonotype has a handful of counts. CDR3 sequence reads: CASSFWSGRIAKNIQYF. The CDR3, as DNA: TGTGCCAGCAGTTTTTGGTCGGGACGGATAGCCAAAAACATTCAGTACTTC. The chain recombines TRBV11-2 with TRBJ2-4, with D perhaps being TRBD1 or TRBD2 (5 bases each). Per the germline V gene, CDR1 is SGHAT and CDR2 is FQNNGV. The CDR3 loop spans 17 amino acids. Trimming removed 6 bases at V and 0 bases at J, with 18 bases between. Full variable domain (rest looked up from reference TRBV11-2 and TRBJ2-4): EAGVAQSPRYKIIEKRQSVAFWCNPISGHATLYWYQQILGQGPKLLIQFQNNGVVDDSQLPKDRFSAERLKGVDSTLKIQPAKLEDSAVYLCASSFWSGRIAKNIQYFGAGTRLSVL.